Here is one T cell receptor (beta chain) with its context. The study ran the assay at deep level. Sequencing used immunoSEQ multiplex PCR; TCRdb keeps in-frame clones, though not all of them. The sample has about 1,500,000 clones, 95% to 97% seen once. The data were obtained in a study of shared clonotypes between healthy human individuals. This TCR was recovered from a man aged 25-45 years in good health. Sequencing used naive CD4+ T cells sorted from blood. The subset here: CD45RA+ positively selected.

For the CDR3, the DNA is TGTGCCAGTAGTTATCCGGGACTAGCGGGAGCGAACACCGGGGAGCTGTTTTTT. This sequence encodes CASSYPGLAGANTGELFF. V gene TRBV19 combines with J gene TRBJ2-2, with 14 positions matching TRBD2. The CDR3 is made up of 18 amino acids. Germline V gene sequence: CDR1 LNHDA, CDR2 SQIVND (reference sequence). The ends lost 5 bases at V and 0 bases at J; junction bases unmatched: 5.